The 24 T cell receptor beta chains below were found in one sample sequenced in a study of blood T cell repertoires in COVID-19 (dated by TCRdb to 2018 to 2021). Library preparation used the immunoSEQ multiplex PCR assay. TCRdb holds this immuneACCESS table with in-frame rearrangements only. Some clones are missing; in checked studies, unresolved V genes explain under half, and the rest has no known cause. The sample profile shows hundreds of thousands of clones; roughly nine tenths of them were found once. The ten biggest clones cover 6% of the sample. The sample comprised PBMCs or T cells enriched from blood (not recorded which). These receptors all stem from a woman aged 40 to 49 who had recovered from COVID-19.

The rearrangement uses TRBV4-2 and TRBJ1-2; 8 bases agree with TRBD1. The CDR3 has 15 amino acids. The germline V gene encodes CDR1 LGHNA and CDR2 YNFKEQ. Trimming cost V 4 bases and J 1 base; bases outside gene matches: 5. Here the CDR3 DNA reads TGTGCCAGCAGCCCTCAGGGGGCGCTTAACTATGGCTACACCTTC. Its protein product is CASSPQGALNYGYTF.

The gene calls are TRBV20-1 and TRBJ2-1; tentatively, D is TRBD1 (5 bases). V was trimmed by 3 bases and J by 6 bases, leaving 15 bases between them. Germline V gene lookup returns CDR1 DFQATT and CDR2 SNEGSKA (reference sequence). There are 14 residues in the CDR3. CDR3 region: CSASMGLMGNEQFF. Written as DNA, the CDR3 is TGCAGTGCTAGTATGGGGCTAATGGGCAATGAGCAGTTCTTC.

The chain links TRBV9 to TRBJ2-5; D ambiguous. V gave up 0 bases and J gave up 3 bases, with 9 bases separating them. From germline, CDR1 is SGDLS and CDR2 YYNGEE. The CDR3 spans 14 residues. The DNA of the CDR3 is TGTGCCAGCAGCGTAGACCTAGTGGAAGAGACCCAGTACTTC. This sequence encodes CASSVDLVEETQYF.

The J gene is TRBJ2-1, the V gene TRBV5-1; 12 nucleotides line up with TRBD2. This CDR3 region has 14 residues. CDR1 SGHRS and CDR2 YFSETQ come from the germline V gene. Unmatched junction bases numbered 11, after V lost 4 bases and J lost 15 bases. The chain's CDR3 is CASSGSSGRVPPFF. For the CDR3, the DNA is TGCGCCAGCAGCGGATCTAGCGGGAGGGTCCCCCCGTTCTTC.

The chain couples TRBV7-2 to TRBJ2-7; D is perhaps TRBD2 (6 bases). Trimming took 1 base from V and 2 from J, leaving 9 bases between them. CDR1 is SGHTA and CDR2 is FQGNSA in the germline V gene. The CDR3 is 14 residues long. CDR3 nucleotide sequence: TGTGCCAGCAGCTTAGTTGCGGGAACCTACGAGCAGTACTTC. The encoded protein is CASSLVAGTYEQYF.

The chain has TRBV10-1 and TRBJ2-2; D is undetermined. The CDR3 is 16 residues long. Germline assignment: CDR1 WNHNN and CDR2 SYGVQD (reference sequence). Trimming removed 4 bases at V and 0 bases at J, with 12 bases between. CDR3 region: CASSVSRYANTGELFF. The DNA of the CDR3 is TGCGCCAGCAGTGTTTCGCGGTACGCGAACACCGGGGAGCTGTTTTTT.

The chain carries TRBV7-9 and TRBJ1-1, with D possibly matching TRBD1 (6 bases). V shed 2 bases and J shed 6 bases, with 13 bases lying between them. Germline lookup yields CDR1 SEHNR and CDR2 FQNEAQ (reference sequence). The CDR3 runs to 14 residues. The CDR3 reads CASSLRTAPSEAFF. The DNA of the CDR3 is TGTGCCAGCAGCTTAAGGACAGCCCCCTCTGAAGCTTTCTTT. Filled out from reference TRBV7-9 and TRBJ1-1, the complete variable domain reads DTGVSQNPRHKITKRGQNVTFRCDPISEHNRLYWYRQTLGQGPEFLTYFQNEAQLEKSRLLSDRFSAERPKGSFSTLEIQRTEQGDSAMYLCASSLRTAPSEAFFGQGTRLTVV.

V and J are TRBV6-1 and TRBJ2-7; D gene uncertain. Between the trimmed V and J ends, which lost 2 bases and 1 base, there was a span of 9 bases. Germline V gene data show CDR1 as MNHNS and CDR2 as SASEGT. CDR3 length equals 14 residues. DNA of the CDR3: TGTGCCAGCAGTGAATCCCCAGGTTCCTACGAGCAGTACTTC. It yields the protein CASSESPGSYEQYF.

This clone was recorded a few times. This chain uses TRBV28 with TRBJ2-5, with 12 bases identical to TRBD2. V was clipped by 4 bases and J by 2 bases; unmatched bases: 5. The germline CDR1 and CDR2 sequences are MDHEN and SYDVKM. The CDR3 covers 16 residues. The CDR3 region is CASSSRGLAGQETQYF. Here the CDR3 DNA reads TGTGCCAGCAGTTCCCGCGGACTAGCGGGGCAAGAGACCCAGTACTTC.

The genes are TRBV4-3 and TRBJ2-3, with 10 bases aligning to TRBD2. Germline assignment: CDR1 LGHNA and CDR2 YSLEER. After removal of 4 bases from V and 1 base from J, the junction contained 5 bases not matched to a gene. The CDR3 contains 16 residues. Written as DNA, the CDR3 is TGCGCCAGCAGCCGCATAGCGGGAGGACGCACAGATACGCAGTATTTT. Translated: CASSRIAGGRTDTQYF.

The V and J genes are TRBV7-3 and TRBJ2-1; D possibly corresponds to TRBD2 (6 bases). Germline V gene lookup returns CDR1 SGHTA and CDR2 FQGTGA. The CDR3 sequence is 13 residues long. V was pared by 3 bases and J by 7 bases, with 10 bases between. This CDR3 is CASSLSSVNEQFF. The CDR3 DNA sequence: TGTGCCAGCAGCTTGTCTAGCGTGAATGAGCAGTTCTTC.

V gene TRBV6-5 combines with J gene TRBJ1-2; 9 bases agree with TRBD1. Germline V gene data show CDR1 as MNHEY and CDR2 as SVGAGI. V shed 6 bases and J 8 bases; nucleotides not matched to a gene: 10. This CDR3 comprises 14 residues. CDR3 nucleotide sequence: TGTGCCAGCAGCAGGGGGACAGGGTCGGGAGGCTACACCTTC. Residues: CASSRGTGSGGYTF.

The CDR3 nucleotides read TGTGCCACCGCACAGGGCCGGGCTTACGAGCAGTACTTC. Amino acid sequence: CATAQGRAYEQYF. The chain employs TRBV19 and TRBJ2-7; possible D gene TRBD1, 6 bases. The CDR3 consists of 13 residues. CDR1 LNHDA and CDR2 SQIVND come from the germline V gene (reference sequence). Deletions cut 10 bases from V and 4 bases from J, with 17 bases between. Together with reference TRBV19 and TRBJ2-7, the CDR3 gives the full variable domain: DGGITQSPKYLFRKEGQNVTLSCEQNLNHDAMYWYRQDPGQGLRLIYYSQIVNDFQKGDIAEGYSVSREKKESFPLTVTSAQKNPTAFYLCATAQGRAYEQYFGPGTRLTVT.

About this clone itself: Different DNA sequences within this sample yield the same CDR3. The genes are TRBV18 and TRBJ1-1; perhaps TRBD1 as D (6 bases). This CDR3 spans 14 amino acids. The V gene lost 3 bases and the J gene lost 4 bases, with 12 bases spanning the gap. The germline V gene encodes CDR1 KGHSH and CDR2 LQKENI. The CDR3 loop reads CASSPGRGSTEAFF. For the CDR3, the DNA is TGTGCCAGCTCACCGGGCAGGGGTAGCACTGAAGCTTTCTTT.

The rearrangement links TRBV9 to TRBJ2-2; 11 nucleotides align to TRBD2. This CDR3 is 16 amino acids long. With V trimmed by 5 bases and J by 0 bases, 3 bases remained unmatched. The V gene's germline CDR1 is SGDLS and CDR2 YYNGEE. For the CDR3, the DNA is TGTGCCAGCAGTCCGACTAGCGGGACGAACACCGGGGAGCTGTTTTTT. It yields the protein CASSPTSGTNTGELFF.

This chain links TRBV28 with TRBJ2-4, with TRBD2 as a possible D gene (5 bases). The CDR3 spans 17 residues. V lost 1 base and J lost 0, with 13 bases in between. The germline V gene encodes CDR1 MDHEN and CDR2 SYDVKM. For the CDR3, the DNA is TGTGCCAGCAGTTTATTAGAGGGAACTCTAGCCAAAAACATTCAGTACTTC. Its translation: CASSLLEGTLAKNIQYF.

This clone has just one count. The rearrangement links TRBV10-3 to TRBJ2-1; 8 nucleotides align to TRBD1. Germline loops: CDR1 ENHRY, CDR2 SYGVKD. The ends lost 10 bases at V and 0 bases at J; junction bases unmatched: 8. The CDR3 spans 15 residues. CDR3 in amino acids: CATQGAHSSYNEQFF. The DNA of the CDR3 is TGTGCCACCCAGGGGGCCCACAGCTCCTACAATGAGCAGTTCTTC.

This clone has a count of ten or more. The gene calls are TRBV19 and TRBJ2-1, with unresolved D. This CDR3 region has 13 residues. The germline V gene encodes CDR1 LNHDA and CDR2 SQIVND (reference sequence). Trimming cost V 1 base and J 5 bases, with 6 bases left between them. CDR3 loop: CASSIGPHNEQFF. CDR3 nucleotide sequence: TGTGCCAGTAGTATAGGGCCCCACAATGAGCAGTTCTTC.

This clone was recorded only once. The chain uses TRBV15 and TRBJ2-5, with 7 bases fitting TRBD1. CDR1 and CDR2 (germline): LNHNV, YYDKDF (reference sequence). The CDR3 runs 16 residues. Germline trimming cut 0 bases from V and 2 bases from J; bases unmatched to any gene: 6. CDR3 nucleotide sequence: TGTGCCACCAGCAGAGATCCCACAGGGGTACAAGAGACCCAGTACTTC. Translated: CATSRDPTGVQETQYF.

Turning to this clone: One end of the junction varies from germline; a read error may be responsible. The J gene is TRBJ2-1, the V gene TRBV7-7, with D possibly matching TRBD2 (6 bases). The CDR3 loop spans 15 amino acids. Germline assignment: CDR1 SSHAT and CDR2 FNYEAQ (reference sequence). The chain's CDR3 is CASSAGTSTPNEQFF. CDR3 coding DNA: TGTGCTAGCAGTGCCGGGACTTCGACACCCAATGAGCAGTTCTTC.

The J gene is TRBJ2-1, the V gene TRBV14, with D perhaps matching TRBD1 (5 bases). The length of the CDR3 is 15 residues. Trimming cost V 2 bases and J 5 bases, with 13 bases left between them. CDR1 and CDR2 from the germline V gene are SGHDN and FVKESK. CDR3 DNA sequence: TGTGCCAGCAGCCAATTCTCAGGGCCTAACAATGAGCAGTTCTTC. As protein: CASSQFSGPNNEQFF.

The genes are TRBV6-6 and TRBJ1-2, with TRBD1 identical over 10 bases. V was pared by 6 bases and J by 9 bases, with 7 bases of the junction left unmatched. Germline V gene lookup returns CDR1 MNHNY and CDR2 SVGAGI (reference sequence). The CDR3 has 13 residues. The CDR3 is CASRATGGLSYTF. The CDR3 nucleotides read TGTGCCAGCAGGGCGACAGGGGGCTTGAGCTACACCTTC.

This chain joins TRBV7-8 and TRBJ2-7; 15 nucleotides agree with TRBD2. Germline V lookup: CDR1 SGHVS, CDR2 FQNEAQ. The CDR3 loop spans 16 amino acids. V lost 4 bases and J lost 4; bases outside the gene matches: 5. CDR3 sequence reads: CASSYGLAGGGYEQYF. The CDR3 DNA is TGTGCCAGCAGCTACGGACTAGCGGGAGGGGGTTACGAGCAGTACTTC.

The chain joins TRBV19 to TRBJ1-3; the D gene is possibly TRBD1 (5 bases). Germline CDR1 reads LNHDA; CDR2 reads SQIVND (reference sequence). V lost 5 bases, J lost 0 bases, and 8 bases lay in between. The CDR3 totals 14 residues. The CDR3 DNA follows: TGTGCCAGTAGTTCGGGGGTCTCTGGAAACACCATATATTTT. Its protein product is CASSSGVSGNTIYF.